This T cell receptor (beta chain) was sequenced during a study of control samples from healthy donors and cancer patients. Sequencing used immunoSEQ multiplex PCR; TCRdb keeps in-frame clones, though not all of them. The sample records some 96,000 clones, 93% being singletons. Between the trimmed V and J ends, which lost 7 bases and 2 bases, there was a span of 10 bases. The CDR3 has 13 amino acids. CDR1 is MNHEY and CDR2 is SVGAGI in the germline V gene. Sequencing was carried out using blood. V is TRBV6-5 and J is TRBJ2-3; D gene unclear. This sequence originates from a man between 18 and 29 years old in good health. The DNA of the CDR3 is TGTGCCAGCATTTCCCAGCTCACAGATACGCAGTATTTT. It codes for CASISQLTDTQYF.